This is a list of T cell receptor beta chains from one sample in a study of cytomegalovirus exposure and HLA in healthy donors. This table comes from immunoSEQ multiplex PCR, and its TCRdb copy is limited to in-frame clones, with some not included. The repertoire holds roughly 110,000 clones, 75% to 85% seen once, with under 2% in the top ten. Sequencing was done on a sample of PBMCs. Receptors originate from a man aged 45-65 years in good health and CMV-seronegative. CDR3s include the opening cysteine and the closing phenylalanine or tryptophan. D genes are given only for firm matches. Not every row has a clone size; where given, it reads once, few, many or a size class.

>TRBJ2-1|TRBV9|NA|NA|14
CASSVESSYNEQFF
TGTGCCAGCAGCGTAGAGAGTAGCTACAATGAGCAGTTCTTC
>TRBJ2-7|TRBV21-1|NA|NA|16
CASSNGQGSSSYEQYF
TGTGCCAGCAGCAACGGACAGGGTTCCAGCTCCTACGAGCAGTACTTC
>TRBJ1-2|TRBV6-4|NA|TRBD1|13
CASRGQGVVGYTF
TGTGCCAGCAGGGGACAGGGAGTCGTCGGCTACACCTTC
>TRBJ2-1|TRBV7-2|NA|NA|16
CASSPVGGRLLNEQFF
TGTGCCAGCAGCCCCGTCGGGGGGCGACTACTCAATGAGCAGTTCTTC
>TRBJ1-1|TRBV5-8|NA|NA|12
CASSLGSTEAFF
TGTGCCAGCAGCTTGGGGAGCACTGAAGCTTTCTTT
>TRBJ1-2|TRBV2|NA|NA|14
CASGYGGDNYGYTF
TGTGCCAGCGGGTACGGAGGGGATAACTATGGCTACACCTTC
>TRBJ2-5|TRBV6-1|NA|TRBD2|15
CASGTSGGRQETQYF
TGTGCCAGCGGGACTAGCGGGGGGCGACAAGAGACCCAGTACTTC
>TRBJ2-6|TRBV6-1|NA|NA|16
CASSETPGSGANVLTF
TGTGCCAGCAGTGAAACCCCAGGTTCTGGGGCCAACGTCCTGACTTTC
>TRBJ1-1|TRBV5-5|few|NA|12
CASSGEVNEAFF
TGTGCCAGCAGCGGGGAGGTGAATGAAGCTTTCTTT
>TRBJ2-3|TRBV5-1|NA|NA|15
CASGEVRGRTDTQYF
TGCGCCAGCGGCGAGGTGCGGGGGCGCACAGATACGCAGTATTTT
>TRBJ1-1|TRBV18|NA|TRBD1|17
CASSPFLGQGDYTEAFF
TGTGCCAGCTCACCATTTTTGGGACAGGGAGATTACACTGAAGCTTTCTTT
>TRBJ2-5|TRBV15|NA|NA|18
CATSRDLGGGPLGETQYF
TGTGCCACCAGCAGAGATCTTGGGGGGGGCCCTTTAGGAGAGACCCAGTACTTC
>TRBJ1-1|TRBV10-2|NA|NA|13
CASSEARAGEAFF
TGCGCCAGCAGTGAGGCCAGGGCCGGTGAAGCTTTCTTT
>TRBJ1-1|TRBV19|NA|NA|15
CASRNNRAMNTEAFF
TGTGCCAGCCGAAACAACAGGGCTATGAACACTGAAGCTTTCTTT
>TRBJ2-3|TRBV27|once|NA|15
CASREVGGDGDTQYF
TGTGCCAGCAGGGAGGTGGGGGGTGATGGAGATACGCAGTATTTT
>TRBJ1-1|TRBV6-5|NA|NA|13
CASRSSGNTEAFF
TGTGCCAGCAGATCCTCCGGGAACACTGAAGCTTTCTTT
>TRBJ2-1|TRBV18|NA|TRBD2|15
CASSPTSGVYNEQFF
TGTGCCAGCTCACCGACTAGCGGTGTGTACAATGAGCAGTTCTTC
>TRBJ2-3|TRBV6-1|once|NA|16
CASSDEGRVVIDTQYF
TGTGCCAGCAGTGACGAAGGCCGGGTCGTTATAGATACGCAGTATTTT
>TRBJ1-4|TRBV23-1|NA|NA|15
CASSCQGRFNEKLFF
TGCGCCAGCAGCTGCCAGGGGCGATTTAATGAAAAACTGTTTTTT
>TRBJ2-2|TRBV7-9|NA|NA|13
CASRWTVTGELFF
TGTGCCAGCAGGTGGACAGTCACCGGGGAGCTGTTTTTT
>TRBJ1-2|TRBV6-6|NA|TRBD1|15
CASSYLPDRVYGYTF
TGTGCCAGCAGTTACTTACCGGACAGGGTATATGGCTACACCTTC
>TRBJ1-6|TRBV7-2|once|TRBD1|15
CASSFDRGWRSPLHF
TGTGCCAGCAGCTTCGACAGGGGTTGGCGTTCACCCCTCCACTTT
>TRBJ2-1|TRBV7-3|NA|NA|11
CASSLSGEQFF
TGTGCCAGCAGCTTAAGCGGCGAGCAGTTCTTC
>TRBJ2-1|TRBV10-3|NA|TRBD2|16
CAINKAASGGYNEQFF
TGTGCCATCAATAAGGCGGCTAGCGGGGGGTACAATGAGCAGTTCTTC
>TRBJ2-2|TRBV29-1|NA|TRBD2|14
CSVEVAGGGGELFF
TGCAGCGTTGAAGTAGCGGGGGGAGGAGGGGAGCTGTTTTTT
>TRBJ2-2|TRBV6-4|NA|NA|15
CASSVSGFDTGELFF
TGTGCCAGCAGTGTTTCAGGGTTTGACACCGGGGAGCTGTTTTTT
>TRBJ1-3|TRBV9|NA|NA|16
CASSVATGNSGNTIYF
TGTGCCAGCAGCGTAGCTACGGGGAACTCTGGAAACACCATATATTTT
>TRBJ1-1|TRBV19|NA|NA|16
CASSIRPRPGGSEAFF
TGTGCCAGTAGTATAAGACCTCGCCCTGGGGGGAGTGAAGCTTTCTTT
>TRBJ2-2|TRBV5-4|NA|NA|14
CASSFTGDTGELFF
TGTGCCAGCAGCTTTACAGGTGACACCGGGGAGCTGTTTTTT
>TRBJ1-6|TRBV7-9|NA|NA|15
CASSPGTTYNSPLHF
TGTGCCAGCAGTCCCGGGACAACTTATAATTCACCCCTCCACTTT
>TRBJ1-4|TRBV7-9|NA|TRBD1|14
CASSKTGFFEKLFF
TGTGCCAGCAGCAAGACAGGGTTCTTTGAAAAACTGTTTTTT
>TRBJ2-3|TRBV19|NA|NA|12
CASSTWGREQYF
TGTGCCAGTAGTACCTGGGGCAGGGAGCAGTATTTT
>TRBJ1-2|TRBV29-1|NA|NA|13
CSASRAANYGYTF
TGCAGCGCCTCCAGGGCAGCCAACTATGGCTACACCTTC
>TRBJ1-4|TRBV27|NA|TRBD1|16
CASSSQGGQGNEKLFF
TGTGCCAGCAGCTCTCAGGGGGGACAGGGAAACGAAAAACTGTTTTTT